This TCR beta chain was captured in a study of blood T cell repertoires in COVID-19. Those enrolled, adults aged roughly 18 to 95 years, came from about two dozen US areas. Some clones are missing from TCRdb's copy, which holds only in-frame ones; the method was immunoSEQ multiplex PCR. The sample yields about 430,000 clones, 70% to 90% seen once. V lost 7 bases and J lost 4; bases outside the gene matches: 8. The CDR3 covers 14 residues. Germline values: CDR1 SNHLY, CDR2 FYNNEI. The chain recombines TRBV2 with TRBJ2-3; TRBD2 matches at 7 bases. The material sequenced was PBMCs or T cells enriched from blood (not recorded which). This clonotype was obtained from a woman between 18 and 29 years old who had been exposed to COVID-19. CDR3 nucleotide sequence: TGTGCCAGCAAGGGCGGGCTAGCGGCAGATACGCAGTATTTT. Its translation is CASKGGLAADTQYF.